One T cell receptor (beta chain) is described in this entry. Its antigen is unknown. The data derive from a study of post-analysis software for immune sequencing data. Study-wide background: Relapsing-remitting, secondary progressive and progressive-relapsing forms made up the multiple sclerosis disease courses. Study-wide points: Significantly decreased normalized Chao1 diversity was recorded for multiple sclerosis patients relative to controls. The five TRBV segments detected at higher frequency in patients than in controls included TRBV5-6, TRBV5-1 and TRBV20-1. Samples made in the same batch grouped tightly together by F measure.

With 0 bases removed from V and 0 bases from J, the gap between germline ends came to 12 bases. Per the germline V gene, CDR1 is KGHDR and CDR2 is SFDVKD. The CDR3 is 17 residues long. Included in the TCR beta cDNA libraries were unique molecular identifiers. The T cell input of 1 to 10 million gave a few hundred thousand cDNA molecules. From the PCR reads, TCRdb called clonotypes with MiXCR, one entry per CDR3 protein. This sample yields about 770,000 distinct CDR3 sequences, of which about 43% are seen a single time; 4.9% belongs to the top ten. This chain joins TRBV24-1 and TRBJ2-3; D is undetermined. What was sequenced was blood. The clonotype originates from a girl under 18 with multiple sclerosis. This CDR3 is CATSDLGFGTSTDTQYF. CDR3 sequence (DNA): TGTGCCACCAGTGATTTGGGTTTCGGAACCAGCACAGATACGCAGTATTTT.